This note documents a single TCR beta chain sequence. Its recognized antigen is unknown. The record has no base qualities; no much larger clone is one base away. Each donor gave one peripheral blood draw, approximately 0.11 L on average, collected into heparinised tubes. Naive, central memory, regulatory and stem cell-like memory CD4+ T cells were sorted on a BD FACSAria II using a panel including CD45RO, CCR7, CD25, CD127, CD95 and CD27. A purity above 95% was achieved for all sorted populations. Right away, PBMCs were isolated by Lymphoprep density gradient centrifugation and were stained directly, with no culture step. Samples were stained and sorted in pairs, with one healthy donor and one patient per experiment, so that batch effects were minimized. These data belong to a study of beta chain features in type 1 diabetes (dated by TCRdb to between 2017 and 2018). General notes on the study: Mean age, gender distribution, total cell number and subset yield were not different between patients and healthy donors. Regulatory and stem cell-like memory subsets were isolated from only 8 patients and roughly eight healthy donors, whereas naive and central memory subsets came from all 28 donors. In the study, TCRB repertoires of sorted circulating CD4+ T cell subsets from recently diagnosed type 1 diabetes patients were compared with those of matched healthy donors. A total of roughly 98,000,000 sorted cells were examined across all samples, and RNA yield correlated strongly with the number of cells per subset.

The entire isolated RNA was reverse transcribed using the High Capacity cDNA Reverse Transcription Kit, and thus expressed TCRB transcripts were sequenced. Deep immunoSEQ sequencing was applied to naive, central memory and regulatory T cell samples, giving an average of approximately 3.8 million total reads per sample. Sorted cells were lysed in RLT buffer and RNA was extracted with DNase-treated RNeasy Micro or Mini kits, depending on cell number. To prevent cross-contamination, every cell subset was processed on its own, while patient and healthy donor samples were processed together. Using the immunoSEQ multiplex PCR, TCRB sequences were amplified from cDNA into 87-bp fragments spanning the CDR3 region. Amplicons were sequenced on the Illumina HiSeq platform. As for the original processing: PCR bias was computationally corrected using synthetic template baselines, reads within Hamming distance 2 were collapsed, and singletons that could not be merged were discarded. By aligning reads against IMGT, V, D and J genes, CDR3 length, and insertions or deletions at six rearrangement sites were assigned. Clonotype counts were normalized to sorted cell number within each subset before computing true diversity and Gini coefficients with the tcR R package. The overlap coefficient, calculated on TCRB nucleotide sequences, was used to quantify repertoire sharing. Drawn from immuneACCESS, this table holds only the in-frame rearrangements with V and J called that TCRdb kept. Clones are partly lost; checked studies trace under half to an unresolved V gene and leave the rest unexplained. The DNA was the basis for D and trimming; V, J and clone size are from that table. In this sample the table shows more than 60,000 clones, about three fifths of which occur a single time. The top ten clones comprise about 2.2% of the sample.

What the authors observed across the whole study: Shorter templates might have been favored by PCR, but patient and control samples were amplified and corrected together, so both groups would have been affected equally by any skew. Naive, central memory and regulatory TCRB repertoires appeared to be more alike among patients than among healthy donors. Because cDNA rather than genomic DNA was sequenced, highly expressing activated cells could have been over-represented, although no difference in activation and CD3 levels was found between groups. Type 1 diabetes patients showed a moderate but significant shortening of TCRB CDR3 length in all four CD4+ subsets. Because the HLA sub-analyses included only small numbers of individuals, any influence of HLA type on TCRB rearrangement was left unresolved. At VDJ recombination sites, patients with type 1 diabetes made fewer insertions and deleted more nucleotides, a pattern implying thymic rearrangement abnormalities.

V gives up 0 bases and J gives up 6 bases, and the segment between their germline ends measures 6 bases. The CDR3 runs 11 amino acids, cysteine and phenylalanine included. The entry retains the CDR3 DNA only, 33 bases that are in frame from base 1. Based on the germline V gene (reference sequence), the CDR1 and CDR2 sequences are DFQATT and SNEGSKA. The sequence is built from TRBV20-1 and TRBJ2-7; TRBD1 could be the D gene, as 5 bases match. This TCR came from a woman younger than 30 in good health. Input material: Tregs from blood. The cell subset or site label of this sample denotes: regulatory CD4+ T cells. The CDR3: CSAREGVEQYF. The nucleotide sequence is TGCAGTGCTAGAGAAGGGGTCGAGCAGTACTTC.